Presented here are 18 T cell receptor beta chains from one specimen sequenced in a study of CD8 T cells in ankylosing spondylitis. TCRdb re-called the 5' RACE reads with MiXCR, one entry per CDR3 protein. The repertoire has 350,000 to 400,000 distinct CDR3 sequences, 20% of them found once; the top ten carry around 13%. The sample was blood, either unsorted or a sorted T cell fraction (not recorded which). Receptors were obtained from a male donor with ankylosing spondylitis or in good health (not recorded which).

The V gene is TRBV29-1, the J gene TRBJ2-2; D remains ambiguous. The CDR3 runs 10 residues. Germline CDR1 SQVTM, CDR2 ANQGSEA. Trimming took off 6 bases at V and 8 bases at J, with 7 bases between the two ends. The CDR3 region has the DNA TGCAGCGTGGGAACGGGGGAGCTGTTTTTT. This gives the protein CSVGTGELFF.

CDR3 sequence reads: CASSLGTAPGEQFF. The CDR3 region has the DNA TGTGCCAGCAGTTTAGGGACAGCCCCCGGGGAGCAGTTCTTC. The chain couples TRBV12-3 or TRBV12-4 to TRBJ2-1; D is perhaps TRBD1 (6 bases). The CDR3 contains 14 residues. V lost 1 base and J lost 10, with 14 bases in between.

The gene calls are TRBV11-2 and TRBJ2-1; weak D call: TRBD2 (5 bases). Between the trimmed V and J ends, which lost 6 bases and 0 bases, there was a span of 12 bases. CDR1 SGHAT and CDR2 FQNNGV come from the germline V gene. There are 15 residues in the CDR3. The CDR3 nucleotides are TGTGCCAGCAGTACCTCGGGGAGCTCCTACAATGAGCAGTTCTTC. Its translation: CASSTSGSSYNEQFF.

As for this clonotype: Lacking the conserved final phenylalanine or tryptophan, this CDR3 likely reflects a read error. The CDR3 reads CASSEWAEKNTGELFL. The CDR3 nucleotides are TGTGCCAGCAGTGAATGGGCAGAAAAGAACACCGGGGAGCTGTTTCTT. The chain joins TRBV25-1 to TRBJ2-2; D gene unclear. Between the trimmed V and J ends, which lost 1 base and 1 base, there was a span of 10 bases. Germline V gene lookup returns CDR1 MGHDK and CDR2 SYGVNS. The CDR3 consists of 16 residues.

This clonotype showed up just a few times. Written as DNA, the CDR3 is TGTGCCAGCAGTTTGGACGCCCTCCCGCAGTATTTT. Translated: CASSLDALPQYF. This chain uses TRBV12-3 or TRBV12-4 with TRBJ2-3; D is unresolved. The CDR3 sequence is 12 residues long. Trimming left V 3 bases short and J 10 bases short, with 11 bases between.

This clonotype was seen a handful of times. The V gene is TRBV5-1, the J gene TRBJ2-7, with 8 bases aligning to TRBD1. Germline CDR1 and CDR2: SGHRS and YFSETQ. The CDR3 is made up of 14 amino acids. The ends lost 0 bases at V and 2 bases at J; junction bases unmatched: 1. CDR3 amino acids: CASSLETGAYEQYF. CDR3 DNA: TGCGCCAGCAGCTTGGAGACAGGGGCCTACGAGCAGTACTTC. Drawing the rest from reference TRBV5-1 and TRBJ2-7, the complete variable domain is KAGVTQTPRYLIKTRGQQVTLSCSPISGHRSVSWYQQTPGQGLQFLFEYFSETQRNKGNFPGRFSGRQFSNSRSEMNVSTLELGDSALYLCASSLETGAYEQYFGPGTRLTVT.

This clonotype was picked up a small number of times. The gene calls are TRBV10-2 and TRBJ2-7, with D hard to call. The germline CDR1 and CDR2 sequences are WSHSY and SAAADI. Trimming cost V 1 base and J 1 base, with 8 bases left between them. The CDR3 has 14 amino acids. The CDR3 reads CASSELQLSYEQYF. CDR3 in DNA: TGCGCCAGCAGTGAGTTACAGCTGTCCTACGAGCAGTACTTC.

This clonotype was found a few times. The gene calls are TRBV28 and TRBJ2-7; 7 bases agree with TRBD1. J gave up 6 bases and V 7 bases, and 6 bases lay outside the gene matches. Germline CDR1 MDHEN, CDR2 SYDVKM. This CDR3 comprises 12 residues. The CDR3 loop is CASTLTGIEQYF. The CDR3 nucleotides are TGTGCCAGCACCCTGACAGGGATCGAGCAGTACTTC.

The rearrangement uses TRBV4-1 and TRBJ2-1; perhaps TRBD1 as D (6 bases). The CDR3 extends over 15 amino acids. V lost 0 bases, J lost 5 bases, and 11 bases lay in between. The V gene's germline CDR1 is MGHRA and CDR2 YSYEKL. The CDR3 is CASSQEPGDHNEQFF. CDR3 sequence (DNA): TGCGCCAGCAGCCAAGAGCCAGGGGATCACAATGAGCAGTTCTTC.

This clonotype was counted once. This chain uses TRBV7-6 with TRBJ2-2; no reliable D call. CDR1 is SGHVS and CDR2 is FNYEAQ in the germline V gene. CDR3 length equals 16 residues. The germline V and J ends were trimmed by 3 bases and 2 bases, with 13 bases remaining between them. For the CDR3, the DNA is TGTGCCAGCAGCTTTTTGCCGGCAGCCAACACCGGGGAGCTGTTTTTT. It encodes CASSFLPAANTGELFF.

The chain links TRBV5-6 to TRBJ1-2; D is uncertain. V dropped 4 bases and J dropped 2 bases, with 12 bases sitting between them. Germline V gives CDR1 SGHDT, CDR2 YYEEEE. CDR3 length: 14 amino acids. The CDR3 DNA is TGTGCCAGCAGCCCCGATGGCAGAAACTATGGCTACACCTTC. Protein: CASSPDGRNYGYTF.

The chain recombines TRBV2 with TRBJ2-3; a possible D gene is TRBD2 (7 bases). Germline CDR1 is SNHLY and CDR2 is FYNNEI. V lost 3 bases to trimming and J lost 4 bases, with 14 bases between them. The CDR3 runs 15 residues. CDR3 protein: CASSDAGAQPDTQYF. The CDR3 DNA follows: TGTGCCAGCAGTGACGCGGGGGCCCAGCCAGATACGCAGTATTTT.

This chain uses TRBV20-1 with TRBJ2-7, with 16 bases lining up with TRBD2. The CDR3 consists of 15 residues. The ends lost 6 bases at V and 2 bases at J; junction bases unmatched: 4. Germline assignment: CDR1 DFQATT and CDR2 SNEGSKA (reference sequence). CDR3 sequence reads: CSAPGLAGGPYEQYF. The DNA of the CDR3 is TGCAGTGCCCCGGGACTAGCGGGGGGGCCCTACGAGCAGTACTTC.

This chain links TRBV29-1 with TRBJ2-7, with D hard to call. Germline V gives CDR1 SQVTM, CDR2 ANQGSEA. Deletions cut 4 bases from V and 5 bases from J, with 6 bases between. The CDR3 is 10 residues long. CDR3 protein: CSVVGHEQYF. In nucleotides, the CDR3 is TGCAGCGTTGTAGGTCACGAGCAGTACTTC.

The rearrangement uses TRBV7-9 and TRBJ2-1, with 7 bases fitting TRBD1. V lost 4 bases, J lost 8 bases, and 5 bases stayed unmatched. The CDR3 is made up of 13 amino acids. CDR1 is SEHNR, CDR2 FQNEAQ, per germline (reference sequence). The CDR3 sequence: CASSSGTVYEQFF. The CDR3 DNA reads as TGTGCCAGCAGCTCGGGGACAGTCTATGAGCAGTTCTTC.

The chain carries TRBV7-9 and TRBJ1-1; tentative D call: TRBD1 (6 bases). CDR1 SEHNR and CDR2 FQNEAQ come from the germline V gene (reference sequence). V lost 5 bases, J lost 1 base, and 14 bases lay in between. The CDR3 runs to 15 residues. The CDR3 loop reads CASSAPTGKNTEAFF. CDR3 nucleotide sequence: TGTGCCAGCAGCGCCCCGACAGGAAAGAACACTGAAGCTTTCTTT.

Points on this clonotype: No conserved phenylalanine or tryptophan ends this CDR3, so it is likely a read error. The rearrangement links TRBV20-1 to TRBJ1-1; possible D gene TRBD1, 5 bases. The CDR3 totals 12 residues. Germline values: CDR1 DFQATT, CDR2 SNEGSKA (reference sequence). The CDR3 sequence: CSAPTVNTEAFV. Written as DNA, the CDR3 is TGCAGCGCACCGACAGTGAACACTGAAGCTTTCGTT.

This clonotype was found a few times. This chain joins TRBV5-5 and TRBJ2-2; no definite D call. The CDR3 has 16 residues. Germline CDR1 SGHKS, CDR2 YYEKEE (reference sequence). V was cut by 6 bases and J by 3 bases, with 18 bases left in between. CDR3 residues: CASTSAEALDTGELFF. The CDR3 nucleotides read TGTGCCAGCACCAGCGCTGAGGCCCTAGACACCGGGGAGCTGTTTTTT.